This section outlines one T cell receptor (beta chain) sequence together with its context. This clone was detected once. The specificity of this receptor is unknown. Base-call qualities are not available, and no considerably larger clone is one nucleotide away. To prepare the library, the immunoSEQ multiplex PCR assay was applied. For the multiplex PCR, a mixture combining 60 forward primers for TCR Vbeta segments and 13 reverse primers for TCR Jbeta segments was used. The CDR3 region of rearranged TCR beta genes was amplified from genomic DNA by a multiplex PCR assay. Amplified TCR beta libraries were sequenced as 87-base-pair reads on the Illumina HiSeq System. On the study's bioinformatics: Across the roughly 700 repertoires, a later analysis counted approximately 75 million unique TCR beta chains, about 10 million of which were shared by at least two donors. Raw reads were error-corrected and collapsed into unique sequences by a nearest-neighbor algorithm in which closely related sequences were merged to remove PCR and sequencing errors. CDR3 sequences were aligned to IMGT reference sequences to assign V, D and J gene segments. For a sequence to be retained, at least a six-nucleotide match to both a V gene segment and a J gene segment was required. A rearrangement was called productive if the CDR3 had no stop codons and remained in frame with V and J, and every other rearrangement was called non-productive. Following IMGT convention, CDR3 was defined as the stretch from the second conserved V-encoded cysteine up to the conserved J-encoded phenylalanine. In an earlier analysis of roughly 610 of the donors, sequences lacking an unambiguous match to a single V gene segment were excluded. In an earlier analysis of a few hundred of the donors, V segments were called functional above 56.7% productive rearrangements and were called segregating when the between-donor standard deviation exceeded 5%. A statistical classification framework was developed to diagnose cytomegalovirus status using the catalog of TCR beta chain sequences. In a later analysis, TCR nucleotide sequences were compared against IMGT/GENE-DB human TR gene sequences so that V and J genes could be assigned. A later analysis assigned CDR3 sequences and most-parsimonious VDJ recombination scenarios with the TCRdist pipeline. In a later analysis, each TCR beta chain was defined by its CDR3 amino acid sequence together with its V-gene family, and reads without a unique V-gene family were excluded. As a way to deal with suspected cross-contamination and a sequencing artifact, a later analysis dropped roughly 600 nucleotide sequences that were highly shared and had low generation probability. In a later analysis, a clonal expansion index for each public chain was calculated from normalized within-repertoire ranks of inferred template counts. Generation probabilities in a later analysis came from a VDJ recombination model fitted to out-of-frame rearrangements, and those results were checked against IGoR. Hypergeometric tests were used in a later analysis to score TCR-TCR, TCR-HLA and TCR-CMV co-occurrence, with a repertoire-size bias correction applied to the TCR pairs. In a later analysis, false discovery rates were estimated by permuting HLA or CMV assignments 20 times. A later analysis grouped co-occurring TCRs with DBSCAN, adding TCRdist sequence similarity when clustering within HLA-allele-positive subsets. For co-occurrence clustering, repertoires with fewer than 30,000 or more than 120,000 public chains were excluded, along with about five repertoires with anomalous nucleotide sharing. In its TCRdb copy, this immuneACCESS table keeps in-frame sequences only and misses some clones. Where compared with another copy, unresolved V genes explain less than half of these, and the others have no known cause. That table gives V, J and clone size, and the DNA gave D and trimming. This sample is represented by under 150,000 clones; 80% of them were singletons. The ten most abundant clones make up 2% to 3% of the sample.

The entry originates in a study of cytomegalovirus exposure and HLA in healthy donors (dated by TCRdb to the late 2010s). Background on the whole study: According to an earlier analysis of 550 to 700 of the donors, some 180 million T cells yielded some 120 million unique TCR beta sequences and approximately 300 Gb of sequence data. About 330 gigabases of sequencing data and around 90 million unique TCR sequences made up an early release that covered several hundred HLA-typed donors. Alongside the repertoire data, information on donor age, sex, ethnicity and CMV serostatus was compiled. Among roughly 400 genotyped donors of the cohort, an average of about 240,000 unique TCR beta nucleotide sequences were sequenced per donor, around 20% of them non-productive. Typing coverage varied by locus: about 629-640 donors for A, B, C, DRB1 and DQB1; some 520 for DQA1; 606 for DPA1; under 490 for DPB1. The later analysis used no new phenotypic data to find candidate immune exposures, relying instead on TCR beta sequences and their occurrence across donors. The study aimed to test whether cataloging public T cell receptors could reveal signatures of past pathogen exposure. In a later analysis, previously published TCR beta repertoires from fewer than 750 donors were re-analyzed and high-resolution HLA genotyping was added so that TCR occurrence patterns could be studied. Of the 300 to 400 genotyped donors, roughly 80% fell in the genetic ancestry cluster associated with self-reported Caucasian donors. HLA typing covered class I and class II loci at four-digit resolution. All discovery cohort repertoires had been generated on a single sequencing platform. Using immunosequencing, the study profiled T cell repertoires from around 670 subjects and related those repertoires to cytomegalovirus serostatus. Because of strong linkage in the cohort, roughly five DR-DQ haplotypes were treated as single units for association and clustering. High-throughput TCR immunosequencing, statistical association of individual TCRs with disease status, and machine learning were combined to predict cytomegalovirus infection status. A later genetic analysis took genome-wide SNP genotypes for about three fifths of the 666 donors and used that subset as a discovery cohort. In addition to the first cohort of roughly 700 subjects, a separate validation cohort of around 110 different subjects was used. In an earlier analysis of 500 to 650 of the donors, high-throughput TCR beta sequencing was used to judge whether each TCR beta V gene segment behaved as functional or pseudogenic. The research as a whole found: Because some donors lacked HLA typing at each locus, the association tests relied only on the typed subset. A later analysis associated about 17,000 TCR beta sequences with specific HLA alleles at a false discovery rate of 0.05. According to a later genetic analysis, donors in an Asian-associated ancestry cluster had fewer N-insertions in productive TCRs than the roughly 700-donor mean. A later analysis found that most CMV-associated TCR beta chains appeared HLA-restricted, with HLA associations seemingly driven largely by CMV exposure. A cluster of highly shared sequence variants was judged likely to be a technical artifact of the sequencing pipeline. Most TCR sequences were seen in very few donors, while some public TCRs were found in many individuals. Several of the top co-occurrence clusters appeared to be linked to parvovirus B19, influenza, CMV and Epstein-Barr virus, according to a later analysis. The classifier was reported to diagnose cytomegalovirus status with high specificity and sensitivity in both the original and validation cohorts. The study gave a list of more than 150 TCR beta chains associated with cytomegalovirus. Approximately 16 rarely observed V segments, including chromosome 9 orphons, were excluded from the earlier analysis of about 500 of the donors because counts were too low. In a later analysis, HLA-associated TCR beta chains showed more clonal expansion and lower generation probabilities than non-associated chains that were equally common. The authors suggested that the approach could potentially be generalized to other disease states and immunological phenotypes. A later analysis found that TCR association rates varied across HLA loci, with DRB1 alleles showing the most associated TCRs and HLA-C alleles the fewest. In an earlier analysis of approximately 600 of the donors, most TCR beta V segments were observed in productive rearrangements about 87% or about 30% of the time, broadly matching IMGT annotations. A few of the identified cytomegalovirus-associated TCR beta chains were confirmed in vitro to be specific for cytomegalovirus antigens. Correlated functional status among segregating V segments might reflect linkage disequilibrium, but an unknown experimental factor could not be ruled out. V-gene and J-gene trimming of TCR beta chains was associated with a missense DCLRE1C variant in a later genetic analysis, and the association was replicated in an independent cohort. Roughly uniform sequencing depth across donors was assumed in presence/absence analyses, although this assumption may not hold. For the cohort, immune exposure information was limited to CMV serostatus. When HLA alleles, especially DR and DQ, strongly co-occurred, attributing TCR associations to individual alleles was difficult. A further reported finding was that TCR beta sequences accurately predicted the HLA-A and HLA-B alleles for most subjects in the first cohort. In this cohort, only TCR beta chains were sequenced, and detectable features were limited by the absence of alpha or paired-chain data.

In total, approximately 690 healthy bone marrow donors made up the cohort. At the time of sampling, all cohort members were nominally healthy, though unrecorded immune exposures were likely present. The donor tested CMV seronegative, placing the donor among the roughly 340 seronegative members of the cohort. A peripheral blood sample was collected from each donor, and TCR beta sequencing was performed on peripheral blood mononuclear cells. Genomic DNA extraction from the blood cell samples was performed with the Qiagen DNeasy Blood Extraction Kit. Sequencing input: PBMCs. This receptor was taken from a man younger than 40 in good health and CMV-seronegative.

CDR3 reads: CASSLVPLHEQYF. The DNA sequence reads TGTGCCAGCAGCTTGGTTCCTCTCCACGAGCAGTACTTC. The chain is made from TRBV5-8 and TRBJ2-7; the D gene assignment is ambiguous. Trimming costs V 0 bases and J 5 bases, and their ends lie 9 bases apart. The germline V gene sets CDR1 to SGHTS and CDR2 to YDEGEE. The CDR3 measures 13 amino acids from cysteine to phenylalanine. Kept here is only the CDR3 DNA, which spans 39 bases and is read in frame from base 1.